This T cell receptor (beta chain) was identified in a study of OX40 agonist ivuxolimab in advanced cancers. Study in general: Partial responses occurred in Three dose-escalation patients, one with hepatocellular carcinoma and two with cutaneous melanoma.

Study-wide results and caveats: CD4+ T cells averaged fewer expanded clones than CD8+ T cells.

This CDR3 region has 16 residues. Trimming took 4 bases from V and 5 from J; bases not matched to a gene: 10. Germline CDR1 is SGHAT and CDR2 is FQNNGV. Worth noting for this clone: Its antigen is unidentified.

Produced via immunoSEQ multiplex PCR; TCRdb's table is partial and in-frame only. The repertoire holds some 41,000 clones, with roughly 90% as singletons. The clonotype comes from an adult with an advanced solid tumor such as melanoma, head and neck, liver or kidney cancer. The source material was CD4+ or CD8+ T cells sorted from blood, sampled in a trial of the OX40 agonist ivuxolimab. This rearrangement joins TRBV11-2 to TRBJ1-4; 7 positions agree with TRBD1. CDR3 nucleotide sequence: TGTGCCAGCAGCTCCCTTTCGGGACAGCTCAATGAAAAACTGTTTTTT. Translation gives CASSSLSGQLNEKLFF.